This TCR beta chain was recorded in a study of cytomegalovirus exposure and HLA in healthy donors. PCR used 60 Vbeta primers and 13 Jbeta primers. Generated by immunoSEQ multiplex PCR, the TCRdb table keeps only in-frame clones and is missing some. The sample gives 150,000 to 200,000 clones, almost 80% of which show up once; approximately 1.5% is in the top ten. From germline, CDR1 is GTSNPN and CDR2 SVGIG (reference sequence). The CDR3 is 13 amino acids. The ends lost 7 bases at V and 1 base at J; junction bases unmatched: 4. This sequence was found in a male donor in good health and CMV-seronegative. V is TRBV30 and J is TRBJ2-3; TRBD2 matches 8 bases. Sequencing input: PBMCs. CDR3: CAYLLAGTDTQYF. The CDR3 DNA sequence: TGTGCCTACCTACTAGCGGGCACAGATACGCAGTATTTT.